This TCR beta chain was sequenced in a study of shared clonotypes between healthy human individuals. Study-wide findings and caveats: The small donor group covered limited genetic and exposure diversity.

Remarks on this clone: Its target is not known.

Donors were healthy HIV-negative adults without recent acute infections or vaccinations. The assay was carried out at the deep level. The method was immunoSEQ multiplex PCR; TCRdb's version includes in-frame clones alone and lacks a portion of them. This table has around 2.5 million clones, roughly 93% appearing once. CDR3 length: 15 residues. Germline V CDR1 and CDR2: MNHEY, SMNVEV (reference sequence). V lost 2 bases, J lost 7 bases, and 5 bases stayed unmatched. The receptor's source is a man aged 18 to 29 in good health. Some clones in this sample may be carry-over from other donors' samples. The V and J genes are TRBV27 and TRBJ2-1, with 10 bases that match TRBD2. Material for sequencing was naive CD4+ T cells from PBMCs. Subset indicated: CD45RA+ positively selected. CDR3 region: CASSLALAGVNEQFF. DNA for the CDR3: TGTGCCAGCAGTTTAGCCCTAGCGGGAGTTAATGAGCAGTTCTTC.